A selection of T cell receptor beta chains follows, all from one sample in a study of blood T cell repertoires in COVID-19. Clones were read by immunoSEQ multiplex PCR, and TCRdb kept only the in-frame ones, dropping some. The sample contains approximately 230,000 clones, roughly 84% of which appear only once. The sample comprised peripheral blood. These receptor sequences come from a middle-aged woman who had recovered from COVID-19. CDR3s include the opening cysteine and the closing phenylalanine or tryptophan. Fields, in order: J gene, V gene, CDR3 protein.

j_call: TRBJ2-7; v_call: TRBV7-2; cdr3_aa: CASSPRLGSYEQYF
j_call: TRBJ2-7; v_call: TRBV11-3; cdr3_aa: CASSPQGYEQYF
j_call: TRBJ2-5; v_call: TRBV4-3; cdr3_aa: CAGSRQGGETQYF
j_call: TRBJ2-7; v_call: TRBV14; cdr3_aa: CASSHRTGTIYEQYF
j_call: TRBJ2-2; v_call: TRBV24-1; cdr3_aa: CATSDSKQGWTGELFF
j_call: TRBJ2-3; v_call: TRBV7-6; cdr3_aa: CASSRIAGGSTDTQYF
j_call: TRBJ1-2; v_call: TRBV6-5; cdr3_aa: CASRQGVGYGYTF
j_call: TRBJ2-2; v_call: TRBV15; cdr3_aa: CATSNGQGGIWELFF
j_call: TRBJ2-1; v_call: TRBV3-1/TRBV3-2; cdr3_aa: CASSQGRAVEQFF
j_call: TRBJ2-2; v_call: TRBV19; cdr3_aa: CASSITGGAGELFF
j_call: TRBJ2-5; v_call: TRBV11-2; cdr3_aa: CASSSGTSERGAGNF
j_call: TRBJ2-7; v_call: TRBV4-3; cdr3_aa: CASSQDPTGTSYEQYF
j_call: TRBJ1-2; v_call: TRBV19; cdr3_aa: CASSTGGLGYNGYTF
j_call: TRBJ2-7; v_call: TRBV7-9; cdr3_aa: CASSPRSSYEQYF
j_call: TRBJ1-1; v_call: TRBV9; cdr3_aa: CASSVGRVGRGTEAFF
j_call: TRBJ2-5; v_call: TRBV9; cdr3_aa: CASSLRTGGPQETQYF
j_call: TRBJ2-7; v_call: TRBV7-6; cdr3_aa: CASSLASGVLSYEQYF
j_call: TRBJ1-2; v_call: TRBV4-2; cdr3_aa: CASSQDSYGYTF
j_call: TRBJ2-1; v_call: TRBV20-1; cdr3_aa: CSADGHNEQFF
j_call: TRBJ1-6; v_call: TRBV9; cdr3_aa: CASRTGDRTPLHF
j_call: TRBJ2-3; v_call: TRBV7-2; cdr3_aa: CASSGTGGRNTQYF
j_call: TRBJ1-5; v_call: TRBV6-6; cdr3_aa: CASSYQGPQHF
j_call: TRBJ1-1; v_call: TRBV7-2; cdr3_aa: CASSLPSTGTHEAFF
j_call: TRBJ2-5; v_call: TRBV7-2; cdr3_aa: CASSLVGSGAQETQYF
j_call: TRBJ1-2; v_call: TRBV9; cdr3_aa: CASSLTGTHDYGYTF
j_call: TRBJ1-2; v_call: TRBV12-3/TRBV12-4; cdr3_aa: CASSFWSVPGYTF
j_call: TRBJ1-3; v_call: TRBV7-2; cdr3_aa: CASSLAGAPTIYF
j_call: TRBJ1-2; v_call: TRBV19; cdr3_aa: CASSTVRGSPYGYTF
j_call: TRBJ1-2; v_call: TRBV7-8; cdr3_aa: CASSKGQVLSAVGYTF
j_call: TRBJ2-7; v_call: TRBV19; cdr3_aa: CASSLGQGFSYEQYF
j_call: TRBJ2-3; v_call: TRBV10-2; cdr3_aa: CASSETTDTQYF
j_call: TRBJ2-7; v_call: TRBV11-2; cdr3_aa: CASSQEVGRSSYEQYF
j_call: TRBJ2-7; v_call: TRBV5-4; cdr3_aa: CASSLDSFYEQYF
j_call: TRBJ2-3; v_call: TRBV6-5; cdr3_aa: CASRLGGGDTQYF
j_call: TRBJ2-7; v_call: TRBV19; cdr3_aa: CASSPGGGYEQYF
j_call: TRBJ2-3; v_call: TRBV19; cdr3_aa: CASSTGLAANTDTQYF
j_call: TRBJ2-3; v_call: TRBV4-2; cdr3_aa: CASSQDSGDTDTQYF
j_call: TRBJ2-3; v_call: TRBV11-2; cdr3_aa: CASSFSGETQYF
j_call: TRBJ1-5; v_call: TRBV24-1; cdr3_aa: CATSDFGVPQHF
j_call: TRBJ1-2; v_call: TRBV7-2; cdr3_aa: CASTPAGEAYGYTF